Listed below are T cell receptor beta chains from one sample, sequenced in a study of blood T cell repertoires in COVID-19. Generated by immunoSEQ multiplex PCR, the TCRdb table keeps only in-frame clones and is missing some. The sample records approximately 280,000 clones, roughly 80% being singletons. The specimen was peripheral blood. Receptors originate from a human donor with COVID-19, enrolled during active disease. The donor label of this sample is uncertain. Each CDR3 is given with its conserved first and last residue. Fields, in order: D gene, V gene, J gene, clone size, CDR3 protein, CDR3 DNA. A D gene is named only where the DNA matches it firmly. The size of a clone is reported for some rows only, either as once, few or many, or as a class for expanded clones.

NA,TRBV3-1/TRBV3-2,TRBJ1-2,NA,CASSQESRQGSYTF,TGTGCCAGCAGCCAAGAATCGCGTCAGGGGAGCTACACCTTC
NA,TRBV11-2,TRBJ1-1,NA,CASSLSTGEAFF,TGTGCCAGCAGCTTATCTACGGGAGAAGCTTTCTTT
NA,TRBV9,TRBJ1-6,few,CASRRSQGDNSPLHF,TGTGCCAGCAGGCGATCACAGGGAGATAATTCACCCCTCCACTTT
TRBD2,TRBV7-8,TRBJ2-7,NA,CASSLGRLAGNYEQYF,TGTGCCAGCAGCTTAGGTAGGCTAGCGGGTAACTACGAGCAGTACTTC
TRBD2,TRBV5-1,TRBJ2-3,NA,CASSPGTSGRGGTDTQYF,TGCGCCAGCAGTCCCGGGACTAGCGGGAGAGGCGGCACAGATACGCAGTATTTT
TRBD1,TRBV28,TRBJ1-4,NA,CASSYTGESTNEKLFF,TGTGCCAGCAGTTATACAGGGGAATCAACTAATGAAAAACTGTTTTTT
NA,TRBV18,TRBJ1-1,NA,CASSPPGRVGEAFF,TGTGCCAGCTCACCCCCGGGCAGGGTGGGGGAAGCTTTCTTT
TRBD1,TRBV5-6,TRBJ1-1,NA,CASSLGDRGDVGTEAFF,TGTGCCAGCAGCTTGGGGGACAGGGGTGATGTGGGAACTGAAGCTTTCTTT
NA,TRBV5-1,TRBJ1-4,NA,CASSLEGQKDEKLFF,TGCGCCAGCAGCTTGGAAGGACAGAAGGATGAAAAACTGTTTTTT
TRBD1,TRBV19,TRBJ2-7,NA,CASSTLPGQGSGEQYF,TGTGCCAGTAGTACCCTCCCGGGACAGGGGTCTGGGGAGCAGTACTTC
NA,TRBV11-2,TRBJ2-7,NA,CASTPGYLYEQYF,TGTGCCAGCACCCCAGGGTACCTTTACGAGCAGTACTTC
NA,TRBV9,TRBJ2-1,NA,CASSVEGGTYNEQFF,TGTGCCAGCAGCGTAGAGGGAGGAACCTACAATGAGCAGTTCTTC
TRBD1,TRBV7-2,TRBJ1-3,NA,CASSLYLGQGASSGNTIYF,TGTGCCAGCAGCTTATATTTGGGACAGGGGGCATCGAGCGGAAACACCATATATTTT
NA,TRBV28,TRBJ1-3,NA,CASSEALGSGNTIYF,TGTGCCAGCAGCGAAGCGTTAGGATCTGGAAACACCATATATTTT
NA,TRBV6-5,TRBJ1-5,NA,CASSSRGRGQPQHF,TGTGCCAGCAGCTCTCGAGGGCGGGGCCAGCCCCAGCATTTT
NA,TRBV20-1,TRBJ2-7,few,CSASDGYEQYF,TGCAGTGCTTCTGACGGGTACGAGCAGTACTTC
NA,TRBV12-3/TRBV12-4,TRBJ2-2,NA,CASSLSGHGELFF,TGTGCCAGCAGTTTATCAGGTCACGGGGAGCTGTTTTTT
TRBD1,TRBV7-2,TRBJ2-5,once,CASSLSKTGKETQYF,TGTGCCAGCAGCTTATCGAAGACAGGGAAGGAGACCCAGTACTTC
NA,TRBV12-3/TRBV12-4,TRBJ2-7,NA,CASSRTREQYF,TGTGCCAGCAGCCGAACTCGGGAGCAGTACTTC
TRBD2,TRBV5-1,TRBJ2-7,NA,CASSFASGGYEQYF,TGCGCCAGCAGCTTTGCTAGCGGGGGCTACGAGCAGTACTTC
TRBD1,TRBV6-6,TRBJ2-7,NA,CASSGPGDREGYF,TGTGCCAGCAGTGGTCCCGGGGACAGGGAGGGGTACTTC
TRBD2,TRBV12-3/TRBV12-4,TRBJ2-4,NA,CAAGDLAKNIQYF,TGTGCCGCGGGGGATTTAGCCAAAAACATTCAGTACTTC
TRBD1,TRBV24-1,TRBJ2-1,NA,CATSRGGGQDLYNEQFF,TGTGCCACCAGTCGAGGGGGCGGGCAGGACTTATACAATGAGCAGTTCTTC
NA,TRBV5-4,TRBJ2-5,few,CASSSPGGAHGLTQYF,TGTGCCAGCAGCAGTCCGGGTGGCGCCCATGGTCTGACCCAGTACTTC
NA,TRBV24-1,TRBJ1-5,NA,CATSDDSHQPQHF,TGTGCCACCAGTGATGACAGTCATCAGCCCCAGCATTTT
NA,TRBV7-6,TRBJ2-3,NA,CASSPLQRTTDTQYF,TGTGCCAGCAGCCCCCTCCAGCGGACCACAGATACGCAGTATTTT
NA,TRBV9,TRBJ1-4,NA,CASSVAPEQGDEKLFF,TGTGCCAGCAGCGTAGCTCCGGAACAAGGGGATGAAAAACTGTTTTTT
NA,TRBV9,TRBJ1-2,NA,CASSVDSNYGYTF,TGTGCCAGCAGCGTAGACAGCAACTATGGCTACACCTTC
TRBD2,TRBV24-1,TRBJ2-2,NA,CATSDSAGGYTGELFF,TGTGCCACCAGTGATTCAGCGGGAGGCTACACCGGGGAGCTGTTTTTT
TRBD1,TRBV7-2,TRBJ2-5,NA,CASSLGGTGIETQYF,TGTGCCAGCAGCTTAGGCGGGACAGGGATCGAGACCCAGTACTTC
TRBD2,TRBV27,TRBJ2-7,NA,CASTFWTGTSGRRAYEQYF,TGTGCCAGCACTTTTTGGACCGGGACTAGCGGGAGGAGGGCCTACGAGCAGTACTTC
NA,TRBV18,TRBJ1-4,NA,CASSVQGVEKLFF,TGTGCCAGCTCGGTACAGGGAGTTGAAAAACTGTTTTTT
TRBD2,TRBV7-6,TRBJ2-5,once,CASSLLAAPGETQYF,TGTGCCAGCAGTTTACTAGCGGCTCCCGGGGAGACCCAGTACTTC
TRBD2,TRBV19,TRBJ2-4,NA,CASSRGLVENIQYF,TGTGCCAGTAGTAGGGGACTAGTCGAAAACATTCAGTACTTC
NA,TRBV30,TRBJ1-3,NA,CAWSPAGNTIYF,TGTGCCTGGAGTCCCGCGGGAAACACCATATATTTT
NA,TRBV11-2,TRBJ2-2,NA,CASSLGNGNTGELFF,TGTGCCAGCAGCTTAGGTAACGGGAACACCGGGGAGCTGTTTTTT
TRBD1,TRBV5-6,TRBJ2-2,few,CASSPEDRAFTGELFF,TGTGCCAGCAGTCCGGAGGACAGGGCATTCACCGGGGAGCTGTTTTTT
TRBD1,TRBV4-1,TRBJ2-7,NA,CASSQEQGVVYEQYF,TGCGCCAGCAGCCAAGAGCAGGGGGTAGTCTACGAGCAGTACTTC
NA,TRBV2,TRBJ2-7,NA,CATLEGVIDEQYF,TGTGCCACCCTAGAGGGAGTAATCGACGAGCAGTACTTC
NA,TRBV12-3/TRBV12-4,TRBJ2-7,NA,CASSLGLSYEQYF,TGTGCCAGCAGTTTGGGCCTGTCCTACGAGCAGTACTTC
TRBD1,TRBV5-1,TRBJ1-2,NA,CASSLGGTGEAYGYTF,TGCGCCAGCAGCTTGGGAGGGACAGGGGAAGCCTATGGCTACACCTTC
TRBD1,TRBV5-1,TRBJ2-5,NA,CASSLDTGAGETQYF,TGCGCCAGCAGCTTGGATACAGGGGCGGGTGAGACCCAGTACTTC
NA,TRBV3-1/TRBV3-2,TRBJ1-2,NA,CASSQSQAPYGYTF,TGTGCCAGCAGCCAATCTCAGGCACCCTATGGCTACACCTTC
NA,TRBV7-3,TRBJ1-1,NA,CASSPGFRDEAFF,TGTGCCAGCAGCCCGGGGTTCCGAGATGAAGCTTTCTTT
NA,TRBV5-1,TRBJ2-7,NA,CASSLGPQEMYEQYF,TGCGCCAGCAGCTTGGGGCCACAGGAGATGTACGAGCAGTACTTC
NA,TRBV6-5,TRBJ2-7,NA,CASSPQPGPYEQYF,TGTGCCAGCAGTCCCCAACCAGGCCCCTACGAGCAGTACTTC
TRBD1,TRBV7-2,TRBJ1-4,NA,CASSQGGEKLFF,TGTGCCAGCAGCCAGGGGGGTGAAAAACTGTTTTTT
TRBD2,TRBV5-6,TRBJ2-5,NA,CASSRISLLAGGPETQYF,TGTGCCAGCAGCCGAATCAGTCTACTAGCGGGAGGGCCGGAGACCCAGTACTTC
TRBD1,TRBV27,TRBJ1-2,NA,CASSLRWDSYGYTF,TGTGCCAGCAGTTTACGGTGGGACAGCTATGGCTACACCTTC
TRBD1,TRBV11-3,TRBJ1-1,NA,CACYPQGVERWNTEAFF,TGTGCCTGCTATCCACAGGGGGTCGAAAGGTGGAACACTGAAGCTTTCTTT
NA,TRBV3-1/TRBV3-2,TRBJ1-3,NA,CASSQTLSGNTIYF,TGTGCCAGCAGCCAGACACTGTCTGGAAACACCATATATTTT
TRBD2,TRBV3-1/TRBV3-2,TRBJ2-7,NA,CASSQGTRVGGVSYEQYF,TGTGCCAGCAGCCAAGGGACTCGGGTGGGAGGGGTCTCCTACGAGCAGTACTTC
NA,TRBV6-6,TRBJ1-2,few,CASSQDIKDGYTF,TGTGCCAGCAGCCAGGACATCAAGGATGGCTACACCTTC
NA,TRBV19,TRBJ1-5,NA,CASSTGRAQPQHF,TGTGCCAGTAGTACGGGGAGGGCCCAGCCCCAGCATTTT